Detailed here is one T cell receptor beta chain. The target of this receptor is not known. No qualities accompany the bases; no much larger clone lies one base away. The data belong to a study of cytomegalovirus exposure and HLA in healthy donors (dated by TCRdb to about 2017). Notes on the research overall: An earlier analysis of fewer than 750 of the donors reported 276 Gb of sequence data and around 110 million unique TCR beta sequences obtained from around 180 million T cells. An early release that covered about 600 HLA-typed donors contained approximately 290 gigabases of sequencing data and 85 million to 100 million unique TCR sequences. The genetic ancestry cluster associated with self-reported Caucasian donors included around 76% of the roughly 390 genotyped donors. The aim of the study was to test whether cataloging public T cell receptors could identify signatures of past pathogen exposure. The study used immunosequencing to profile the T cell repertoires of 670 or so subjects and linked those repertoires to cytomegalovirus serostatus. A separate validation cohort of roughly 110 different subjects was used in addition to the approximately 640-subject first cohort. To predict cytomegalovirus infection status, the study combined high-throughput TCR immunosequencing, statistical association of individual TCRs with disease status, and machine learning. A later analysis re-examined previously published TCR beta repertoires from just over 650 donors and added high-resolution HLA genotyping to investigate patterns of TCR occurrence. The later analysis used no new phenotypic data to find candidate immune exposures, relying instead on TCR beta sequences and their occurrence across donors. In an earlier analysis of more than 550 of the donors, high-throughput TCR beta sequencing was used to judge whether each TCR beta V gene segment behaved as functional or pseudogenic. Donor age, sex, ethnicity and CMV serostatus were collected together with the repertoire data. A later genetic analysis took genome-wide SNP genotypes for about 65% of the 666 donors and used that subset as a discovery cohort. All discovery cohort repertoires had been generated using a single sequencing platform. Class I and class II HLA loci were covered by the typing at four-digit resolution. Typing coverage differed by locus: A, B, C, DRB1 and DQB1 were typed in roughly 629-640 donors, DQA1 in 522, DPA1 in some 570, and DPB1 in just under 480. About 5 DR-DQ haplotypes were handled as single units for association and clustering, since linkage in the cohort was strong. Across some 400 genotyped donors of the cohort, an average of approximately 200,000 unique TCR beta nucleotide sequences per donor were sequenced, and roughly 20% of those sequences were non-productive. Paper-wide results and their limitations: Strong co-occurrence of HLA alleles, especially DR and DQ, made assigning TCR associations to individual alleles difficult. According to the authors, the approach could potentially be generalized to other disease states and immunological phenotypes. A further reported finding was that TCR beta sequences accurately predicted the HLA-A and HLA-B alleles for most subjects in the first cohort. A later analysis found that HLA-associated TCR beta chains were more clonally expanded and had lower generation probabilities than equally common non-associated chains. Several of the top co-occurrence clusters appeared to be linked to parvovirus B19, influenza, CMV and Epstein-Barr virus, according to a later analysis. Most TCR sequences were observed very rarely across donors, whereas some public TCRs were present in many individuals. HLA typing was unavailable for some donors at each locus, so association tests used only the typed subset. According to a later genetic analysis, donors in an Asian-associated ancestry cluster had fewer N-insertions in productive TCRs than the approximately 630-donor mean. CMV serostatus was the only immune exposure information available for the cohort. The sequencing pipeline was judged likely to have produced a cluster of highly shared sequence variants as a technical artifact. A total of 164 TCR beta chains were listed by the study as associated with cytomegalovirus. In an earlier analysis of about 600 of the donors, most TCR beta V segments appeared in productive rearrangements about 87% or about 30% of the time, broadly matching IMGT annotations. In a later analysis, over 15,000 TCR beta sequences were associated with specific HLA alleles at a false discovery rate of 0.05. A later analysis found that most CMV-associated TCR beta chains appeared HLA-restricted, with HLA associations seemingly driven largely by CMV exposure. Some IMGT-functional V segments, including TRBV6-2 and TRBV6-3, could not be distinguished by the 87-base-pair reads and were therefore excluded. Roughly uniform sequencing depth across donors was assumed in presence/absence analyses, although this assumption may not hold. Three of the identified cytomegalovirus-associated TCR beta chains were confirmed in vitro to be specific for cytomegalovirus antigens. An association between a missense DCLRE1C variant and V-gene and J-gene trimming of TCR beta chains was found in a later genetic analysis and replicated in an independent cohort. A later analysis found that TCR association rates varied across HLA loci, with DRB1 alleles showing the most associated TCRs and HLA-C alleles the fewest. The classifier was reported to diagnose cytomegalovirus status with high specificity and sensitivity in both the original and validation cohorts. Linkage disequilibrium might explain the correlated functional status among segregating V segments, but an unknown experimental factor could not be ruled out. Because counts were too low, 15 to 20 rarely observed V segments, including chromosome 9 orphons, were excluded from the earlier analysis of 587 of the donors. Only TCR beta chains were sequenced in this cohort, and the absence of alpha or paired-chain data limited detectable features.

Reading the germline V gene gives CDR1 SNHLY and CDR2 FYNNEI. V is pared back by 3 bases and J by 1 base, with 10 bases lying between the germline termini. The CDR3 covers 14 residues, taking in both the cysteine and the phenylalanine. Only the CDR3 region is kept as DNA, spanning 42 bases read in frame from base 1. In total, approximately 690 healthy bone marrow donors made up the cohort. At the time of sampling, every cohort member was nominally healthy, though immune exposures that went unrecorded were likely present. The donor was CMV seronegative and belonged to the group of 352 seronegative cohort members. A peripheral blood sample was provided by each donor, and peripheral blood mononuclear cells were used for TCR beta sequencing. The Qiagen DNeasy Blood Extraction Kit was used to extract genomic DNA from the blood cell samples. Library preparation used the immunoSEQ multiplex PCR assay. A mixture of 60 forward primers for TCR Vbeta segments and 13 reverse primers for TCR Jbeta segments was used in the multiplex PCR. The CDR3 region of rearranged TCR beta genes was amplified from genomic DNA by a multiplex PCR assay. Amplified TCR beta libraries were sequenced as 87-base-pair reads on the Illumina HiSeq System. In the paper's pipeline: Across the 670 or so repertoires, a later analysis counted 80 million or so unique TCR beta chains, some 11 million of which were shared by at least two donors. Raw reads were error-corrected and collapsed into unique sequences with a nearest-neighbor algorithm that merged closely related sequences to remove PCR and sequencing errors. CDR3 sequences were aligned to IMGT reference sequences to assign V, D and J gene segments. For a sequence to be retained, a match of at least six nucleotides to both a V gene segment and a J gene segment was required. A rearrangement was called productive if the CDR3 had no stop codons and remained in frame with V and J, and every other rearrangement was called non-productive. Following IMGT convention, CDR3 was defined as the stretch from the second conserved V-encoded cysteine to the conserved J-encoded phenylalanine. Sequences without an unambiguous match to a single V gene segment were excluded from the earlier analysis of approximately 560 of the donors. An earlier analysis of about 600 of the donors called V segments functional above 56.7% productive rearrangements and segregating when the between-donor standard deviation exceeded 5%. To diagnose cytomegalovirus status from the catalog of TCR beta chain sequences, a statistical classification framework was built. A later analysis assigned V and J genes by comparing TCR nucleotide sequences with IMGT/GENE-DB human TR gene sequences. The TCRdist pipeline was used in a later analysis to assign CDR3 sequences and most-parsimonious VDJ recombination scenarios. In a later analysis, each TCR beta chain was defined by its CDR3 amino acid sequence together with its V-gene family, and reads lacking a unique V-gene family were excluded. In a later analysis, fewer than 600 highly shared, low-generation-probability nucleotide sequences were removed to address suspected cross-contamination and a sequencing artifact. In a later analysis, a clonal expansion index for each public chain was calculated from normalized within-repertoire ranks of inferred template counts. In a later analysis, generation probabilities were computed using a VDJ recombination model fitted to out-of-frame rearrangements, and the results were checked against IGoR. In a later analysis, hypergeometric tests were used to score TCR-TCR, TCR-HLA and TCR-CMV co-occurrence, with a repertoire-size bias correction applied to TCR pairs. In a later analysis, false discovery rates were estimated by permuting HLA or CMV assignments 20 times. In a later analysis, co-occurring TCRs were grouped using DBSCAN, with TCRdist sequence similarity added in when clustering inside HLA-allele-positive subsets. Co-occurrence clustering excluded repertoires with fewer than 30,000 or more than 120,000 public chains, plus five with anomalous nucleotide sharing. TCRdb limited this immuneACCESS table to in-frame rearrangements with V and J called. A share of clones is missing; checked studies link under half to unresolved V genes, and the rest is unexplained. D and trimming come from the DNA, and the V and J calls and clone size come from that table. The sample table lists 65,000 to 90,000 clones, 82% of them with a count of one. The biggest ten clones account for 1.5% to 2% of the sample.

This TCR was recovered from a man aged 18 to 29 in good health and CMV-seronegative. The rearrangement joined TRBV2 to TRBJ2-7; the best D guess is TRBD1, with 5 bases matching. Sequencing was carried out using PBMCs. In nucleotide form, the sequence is TGTGCCAGCAGTGACAGGGCTCTTTCCTACGAGCAGTACTTC. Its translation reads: CASSDRALSYEQYF.